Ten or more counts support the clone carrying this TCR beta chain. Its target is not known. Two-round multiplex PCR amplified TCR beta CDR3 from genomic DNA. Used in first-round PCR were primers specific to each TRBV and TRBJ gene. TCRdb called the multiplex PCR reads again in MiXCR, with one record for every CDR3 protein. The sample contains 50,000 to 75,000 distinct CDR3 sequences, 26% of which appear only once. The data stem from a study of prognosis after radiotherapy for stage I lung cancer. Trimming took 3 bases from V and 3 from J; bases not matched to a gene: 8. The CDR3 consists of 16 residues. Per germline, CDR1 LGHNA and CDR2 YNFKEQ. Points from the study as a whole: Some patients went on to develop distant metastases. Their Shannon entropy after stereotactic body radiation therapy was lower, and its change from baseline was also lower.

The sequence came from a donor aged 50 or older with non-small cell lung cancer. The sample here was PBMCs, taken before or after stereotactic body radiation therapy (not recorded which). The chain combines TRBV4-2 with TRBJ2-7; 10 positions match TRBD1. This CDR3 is CASSQERDRGFYEQYF. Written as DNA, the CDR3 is TGTGCCAGCAGCCAGGAGCGGGACAGGGGTTTCTACGAGCAGTACTTC.